Following are 14 T cell receptor delta chains from one sample sequenced in a study of γδ T cells in repeated Plasmodium falciparum infection. Gammadelta T cells were flow-sorted from PBMC into Vgamma9/Vdelta2+ and Vdelta2-negative populations for bulk analysis. TCRdb re-called clones from the multiplex PCR reads via CATT. The sample yields roughly 93,000 delta-chain clones, 1.4% seen once. Sequencing input: gamma-delta T cells from blood. These receptors originate from a pool of human donors (malaria-infected and uninfected, not separated).

The table lists this clone with a few counts. One base separates it from a far larger clone, so it is likely a read error. This sample also contains other DNA sequences that code for the same CDR3. This chain joins TRDV1 and TRDJ1, with D perhaps matching TRDD3 (5 bases). The J gene, not given by TCRdb, was assigned here from a germline match of the nucleotide sequence. Germline V gene data show CDR1 as TSWWSYY and CDR2 as QGS. The CDR3 spans 16 residues. CDR3 DNA: TGTGCTCTCGGGGAATTGGGCCGGACAGCCACCGATAAACTCATCTTT. Its protein is CALGELGRTATDKLIF.

This clone has ten or more counts. The rearrangement uses TRDV1 and TRDJ1; D possibly corresponds to TRDD2 (6 bases). CDR1 and CDR2 (germline): TSWWSYY, QGS. Trimming took off 4 bases at V and 1 base at J, with 22 bases between the two ends. The CDR3 is 18 amino acids. The CDR3 loop reads CALGVAFQGGLFTDKLIF. The DNA of the CDR3 is TGTGCTCTTGGGGTAGCCTTCCAGGGCGGTTTATTCACCGATAAACTCATCTTT.

On this clone: The protein held in TCRdb is that of a much larger clone and does not match this DNA's translation at residue 15, likely because of a read error; the protein shown is translated from the DNA. The V gene is TRDV1, the J gene TRDJ1; D uncertain. The J gene, missing from TCRdb, was assigned here through DNA to germline matching. This CDR3 comprises 19 residues. Germline CDR1 reads TSWWSYY; CDR2 reads QGS. V was shortened by 0 bases and J by 6 bases, with 26 bases between the two germline ends. CDR3 region: CALGELGKWWASRDNKLIF. Written as DNA, the CDR3 is TGTGCTCTTGGGGAACTGGGAAAATGGTGGGCCTCCCGGGACAATAAACTCATCTTT.

About this clone: Given a far larger clone just one base away, this is likely a sequencing read error. In the same sample, other DNA sequences code for this CDR3. The CDR3 nucleotides read TGTGCCTGTGACACCGGGATGGGGGATACGCGAACAGCGCAACTCTTCTTT. Translation: CACDTGMGDTRTAQLFF. The V and J genes are TRDV2 and TRDJ2, with 11 nucleotides matching TRDD3. The J gene was not available in TCRdb and was assigned here by matching the DNA to germline segments. The CDR3 is 17 residues long. Germline lookup yields CDR1 GEAIGNYY and CDR2 EKD.

This clone was detected only a few times. The protein in TCRdb stems from a much larger clone and differs at residue 15 from this DNA's translation, likely a read error; here the protein is translated from the DNA. This rearrangement joins TRDV2 to TRDJ1, with TRDD3 identical over 12 bases. No J gene is reported in TCRdb; it was inferred here by comparing the DNA with germline. J was trimmed by 1 base and V by 0 bases; bases with no gene match: 17. The germline CDR1 and CDR2 sequences are GEAIGNYY and EKD. The CDR3 is 21 amino acids. CDR3 protein: CACDTGHPPGLGDTGTDKLIF. The CDR3 nucleotides read TGTGCCTGTGACACCGGTCATCCTCCTGGACTGGGGGATACCGGCACCGATAAACTCATCTTT.

The J gene is TRDJ3, the V gene TRDV2; 8 bases map to TRDD3. The V gene end was trimmed by 1 base and the J gene end by 4 bases; junction bases not matched to a gene: 2. Germline lookup yields CDR1 GEAIGNYY and CDR2 EKD. The CDR3 has 16 amino acids. The CDR3 region has the DNA TGTGCCTGTGACACGGTGGGGGATTGGGACACCCGACAGATGTTTTTC. As protein: CACDTVGDWDTRQMFF.

Remarks on this clone: A far more abundant clone sits one base away, making this likely a read error. The identical CDR3 is also encoded by other nucleotide sequences in the sample. The chain employs TRDV1 and TRDJ1, with TRDD3 identical over 10 bases. The J gene comes from matching the DNA to germline here; TCRdb lacks it. V shed 1 base, J shed 2 bases, and the junction held 22 bases outside the gene matches. The CDR3 sequence is 22 residues long. CDR1 and CDR2 from the germline V gene are TSWWSYY and QGS. CDR3 region: CALGERPLKAWYWGMRTDKLIF. In DNA form, the CDR3 reads TGTGCTCTTGGGGAACGGCCCTTAAAGGCGTGGTACTGGGGGATGCGAACCGATAAACTCATCTTT.

This clone has a handful of counts. This DNA's translation differs at residue 4 from TCRdb's protein, which comes from a much larger clone; a read error is likely, and the protein shown is translated from the DNA. The genes are TRDV1 and TRDJ1; possible D gene TRDD2, 6 bases. The J gene, left out of TCRdb, was set here by checking the DNA against germline. The CDR3 extends over 22 amino acids. Germline V gene lookup returns CDR1 TSWWSYY and CDR2 QGS. In nucleotides, the CDR3 is TGTGCTCTTAGGGAACTATCCTTCCCCAAATCCCCGTCATGGACGAGCACCGATAAACTCATCTTT. This codes for CALRELSFPKSPSWTSTDKLIF.

For this clone: This likely reflects a read error, since a far larger clone is one base away. At the DNA level, this CDR3 is encoded by other sequences in the same sample as well. V and J are TRDV2 and TRDJ3, with D perhaps matching TRDD3 (5 bases). No J gene was available from TCRdb, and it was assigned here by a germline match of the DNA. CDR3 length: 16 amino acids. CDR1 and CDR2 (germline): GEAIGNYY, EKD. DNA for the CDR3: TGTGCCTGTGATGAATTCCGCTCCTGGGACACCCGGCAGATGTTTTTC. It encodes CACDEFRSWDTRQMFF.

This clone was counted at least ten times. This is likely an artifact of a read error, given a far larger clone one base away. The gene calls are TRDV1 and TRDJ1, with a possible D match to TRDD2 (6 bases). V was clipped by 2 bases and J by 3 bases, with 22 bases between them. This CDR3 contains 18 residues. Germline CDR1 reads TSWWSYY; CDR2 reads QGS. CDR3 amino acids: CALGELVLPAAGPDKLIF. CDR3 DNA: TGTGCTCTTGGGGAATTAGTCCTACCCGCTGCGGGACCCGATAAACTCATCTTT.

In the case of this clone: TCRdb's entry gives the protein of a much larger clone, which mismatches this DNA's translation at residue 9, likely from a read error; the protein reported here is translated from the DNA. This sequence joins TRDV3 and TRDJ1; a possible D gene is TRDD3 (5 bases). Germline lookup yields CDR1 TVYSNPD and CDR2 GDNSRS (reference sequence). Trimming stripped 1 base from V and 1 base from J, with 19 bases between. The CDR3 totals 16 residues. CDR3 region: CAFKPQYWRITDKLIF. Written as DNA, the CDR3 is TGTGCCTTTAAACCCCAGTACTGGAGGATCACCGATAAACTCATCTTT.

This clone was counted ten times or more. For this DNA, TCRdb reports the protein of a much larger clone, which diverges at residue 13, most likely from a read error; the protein presented here is translated directly from the DNA. The chain combines TRDV2 with TRDJ1, with 11 bases lining up with TRDD3. J gave up 0 bases and V 0 bases, and 11 bases lay outside the gene matches. The CDR3 has 19 amino acids. From germline, CDR1 is GEAIGNYY and CDR2 EKD. The CDR3 is CACDTVGGGYVGHTDKLIF. The CDR3 DNA reads as TGTGCCTGTGACACCGTAGGTGGGGGATACGTGGGGCACACCGATAAACTCATCTTT.

The table lists this clone with a count of one. V usage is TRDV2 and J usage is TRDJ1; a weak D match, TRDD3 (5 bases). TCRdb carries no J gene annotation; the J gene was assigned here by matching the DNA with germline. The V end was cut by 2 bases, the J end by 3 bases, with 24 bases between. This CDR3 spans 18 amino acids. Germline V lookup: CDR1 GEAIGNYY, CDR2 EKD. This chain's CDR3 is CACDNVLGSGGLADKLIF. For the CDR3, the DNA is TGTGCCTGTGACAACGTCTTAGGCAGCGGGGGGCTCGCCGATAAACTCATCTTT.

Worth noting for this clone: The protein TCRdb lists belongs to a much larger clone and differs from this DNA's translation at residue 10, which points to a read error; the protein shown is made from the DNA. The CDR3 sequence is CAFRGIPYTYKLIF. The CDR3, as DNA: TGTGCCTTTAGGGGGATACCGTACACCTATAAACTCATCTTT. This chain links TRDV3 with TRDJ1; 8 bases fit TRDD3. The CDR3 has 14 residues. Per the germline V gene, CDR1 is TVYSNPD and CDR2 is GDNSRS (reference sequence).